This TCR beta chain was profiled in a study of T-cell reconstitution after alpha-beta-depleted transplantation in children. Broader study findings: Reported findings indicate that, about two months after transplant, alpha-beta T cells came from several hundred expanded clones, which were derived from non-depleted graft cells. Newly made T cells mostly supplied T-cell counts and diversity one year after transplant. Recipient T cells and thymic progenitors that survived were the source of the high TCRbeta diversity seen at day 60 in some patients.

This clonotype showed up many times. Antigen specificity is unknown. Researchers prepared the TCRbeta library using unique molecular identifiers, the study reports. TCRdb reprocessed the PCR reads with MiXCR, giving one entry per CDR3 protein. The top ten clones hold less than 20% of a sample with about 100,000 distinct CDR3 sequences, about 8% of them seen once. Trimming took 2 bases from V and 4 from J; bases not matched to a gene: 2. There are 15 residues in the CDR3. Material: PBMCs, obtained before TCRalphabeta/CD19-depleted stem cell transplant. The source of this sequence is a boy younger than 10 with acute lymphoblastic leukemia, due to receive a stem cell transplant. The gene calls are TRBV12-3 or TRBV12-4 and TRBJ2-1; TRBD2 aligns across 10 bases. The CDR3: CASSLQRGGYNEQFF. The CDR3 DNA sequence: TGTGCCAGCAGTTTACAGCGGGGGGGTTACAATGAGCAGTTCTTC.